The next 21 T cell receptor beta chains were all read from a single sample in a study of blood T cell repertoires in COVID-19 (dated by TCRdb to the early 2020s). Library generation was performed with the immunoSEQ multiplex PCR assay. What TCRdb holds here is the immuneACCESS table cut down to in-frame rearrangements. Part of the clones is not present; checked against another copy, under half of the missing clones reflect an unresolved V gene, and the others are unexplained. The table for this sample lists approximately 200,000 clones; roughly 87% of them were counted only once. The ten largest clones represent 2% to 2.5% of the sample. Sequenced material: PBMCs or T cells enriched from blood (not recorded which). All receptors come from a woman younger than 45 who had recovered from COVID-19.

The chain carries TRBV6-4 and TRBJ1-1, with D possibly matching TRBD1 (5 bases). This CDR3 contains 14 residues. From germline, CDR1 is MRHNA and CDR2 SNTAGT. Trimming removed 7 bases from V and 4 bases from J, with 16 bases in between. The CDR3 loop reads CASKQEGYGTEAFF. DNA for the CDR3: TGTGCCAGCAAACAGGAGGGGTATGGCACTGAAGCTTTCTTT.

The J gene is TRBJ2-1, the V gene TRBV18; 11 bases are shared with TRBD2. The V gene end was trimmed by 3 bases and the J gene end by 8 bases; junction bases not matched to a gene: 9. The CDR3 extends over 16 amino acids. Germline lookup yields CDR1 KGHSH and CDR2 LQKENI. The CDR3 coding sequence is TGTGCCAGCTCACCCCAACTAGCGGGAGCTGCAGATGAGCAGTTCTTC. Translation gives CASSPQLAGAADEQFF.

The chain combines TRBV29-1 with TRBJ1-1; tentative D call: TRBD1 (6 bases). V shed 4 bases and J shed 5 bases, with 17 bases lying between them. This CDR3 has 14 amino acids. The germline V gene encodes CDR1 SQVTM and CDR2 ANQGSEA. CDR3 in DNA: TGCAGCGTTGCCGCGGCGGGGGCTTGGACTGAAGCTTTCTTT. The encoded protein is CSVAAAGAWTEAFF.

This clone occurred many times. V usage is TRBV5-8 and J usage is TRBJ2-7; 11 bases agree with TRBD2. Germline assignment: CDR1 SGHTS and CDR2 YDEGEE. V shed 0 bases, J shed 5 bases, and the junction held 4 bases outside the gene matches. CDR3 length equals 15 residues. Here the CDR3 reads CASSLGLAGGDEQYF. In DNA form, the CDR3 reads TGTGCCAGCAGCTTGGGGCTAGCGGGGGGTGACGAGCAGTACTTC. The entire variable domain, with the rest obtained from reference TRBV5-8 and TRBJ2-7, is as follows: EAGVTQSPTHLIKTRGQQATLRCSPISGHTSVYWYQQALGLGLQFLLWYDEGEERNRGNFPPRFSGRQFPNYSSELNVNALELEDSALYLCASSLGLAGGDEQYFGPGTRLTVT.

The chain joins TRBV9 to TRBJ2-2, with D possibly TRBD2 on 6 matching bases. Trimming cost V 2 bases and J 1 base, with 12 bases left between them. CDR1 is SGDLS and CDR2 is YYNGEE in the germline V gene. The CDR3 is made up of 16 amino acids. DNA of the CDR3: TGTGCCAGCAGCGTTCTCCAGGGAGGGAACACCGGGGAGCTGTTTTTT. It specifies CASSVLQGGNTGELFF.

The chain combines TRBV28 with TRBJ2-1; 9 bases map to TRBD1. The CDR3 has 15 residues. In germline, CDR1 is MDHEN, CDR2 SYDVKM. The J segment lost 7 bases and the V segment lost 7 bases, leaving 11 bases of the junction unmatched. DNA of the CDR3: TGTGCCAGCAACCCGGACAGGGGCGTCAGAAATGAGCAGTTCTTC. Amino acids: CASNPDRGVRNEQFF.

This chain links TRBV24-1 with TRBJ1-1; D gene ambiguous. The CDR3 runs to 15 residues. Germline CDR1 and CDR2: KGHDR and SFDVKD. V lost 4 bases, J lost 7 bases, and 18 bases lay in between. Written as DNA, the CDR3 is TGTGCCACCAGTGAGGTAACAGTTCAAAGAGTTGAAGCTTTCTTT. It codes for CATSEVTVQRVEAFF.

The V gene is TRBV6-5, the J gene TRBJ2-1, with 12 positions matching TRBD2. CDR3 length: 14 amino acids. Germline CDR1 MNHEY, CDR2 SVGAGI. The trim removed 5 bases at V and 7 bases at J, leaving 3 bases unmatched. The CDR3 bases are TGTGCCAGCAGTCGGGGGACTAGCGGGAATGAGCAGTTCTTC. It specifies CASSRGTSGNEQFF.

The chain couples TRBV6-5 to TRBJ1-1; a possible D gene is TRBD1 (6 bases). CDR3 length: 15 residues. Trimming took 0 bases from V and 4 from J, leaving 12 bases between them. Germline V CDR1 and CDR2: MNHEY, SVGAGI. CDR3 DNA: TGTGCCAGCAGTTACTCGACCAGGGGCGTCACTGAAGCTTTCTTT. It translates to CASSYSTRGVTEAFF.

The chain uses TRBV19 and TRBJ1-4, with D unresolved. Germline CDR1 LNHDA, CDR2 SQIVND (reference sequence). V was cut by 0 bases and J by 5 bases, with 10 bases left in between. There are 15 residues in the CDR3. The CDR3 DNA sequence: TGTGCCAGTAGTATAGAAAACAGAAACAATGAAAAACTGTTTTTT. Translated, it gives CASSIENRNNEKLFF.

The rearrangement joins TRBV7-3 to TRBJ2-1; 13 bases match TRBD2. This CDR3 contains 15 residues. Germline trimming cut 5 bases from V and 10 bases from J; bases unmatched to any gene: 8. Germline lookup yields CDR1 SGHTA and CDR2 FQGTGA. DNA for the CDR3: TGTGCCAGCAGCCAAGACACGGGACTAGCGGGGGAGCAGTTCTTC. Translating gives CASSQDTGLAGEQFF.

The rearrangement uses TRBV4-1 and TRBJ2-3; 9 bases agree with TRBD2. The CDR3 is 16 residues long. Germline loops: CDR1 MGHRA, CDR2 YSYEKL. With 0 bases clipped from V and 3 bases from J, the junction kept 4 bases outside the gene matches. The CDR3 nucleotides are TGCGCCAGCAGCCAAGACGGAGCGGGAGGAACAGATACGCAGTATTTT. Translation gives CASSQDGAGGTDTQYF.

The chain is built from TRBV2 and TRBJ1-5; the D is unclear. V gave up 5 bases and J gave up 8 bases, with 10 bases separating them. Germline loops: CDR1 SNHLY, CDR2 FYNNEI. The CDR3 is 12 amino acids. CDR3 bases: TGTGCCAGCAGTTCTGAGATGGAGCCCCAGCATTTT. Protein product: CASSSEMEPQHF. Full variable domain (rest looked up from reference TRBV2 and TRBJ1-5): EPEVTQTPSHQVTQMGQEVILRCVPISNHLYFYWYRQILGQKVEFLVSFYNNEISEKSEIFDDQFSVERPDGSNFTLKIRSTKLEDSAMYFCASSSEMEPQHFGDGTRLSIL.

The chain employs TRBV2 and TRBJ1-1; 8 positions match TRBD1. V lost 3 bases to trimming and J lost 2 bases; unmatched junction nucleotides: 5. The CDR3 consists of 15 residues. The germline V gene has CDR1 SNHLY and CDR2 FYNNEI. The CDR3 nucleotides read TGTGCCAGCAGTGAGGGGGACAGGCTAAACACTGAAGCTTTCTTT. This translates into CASSEGDRLNTEAFF.

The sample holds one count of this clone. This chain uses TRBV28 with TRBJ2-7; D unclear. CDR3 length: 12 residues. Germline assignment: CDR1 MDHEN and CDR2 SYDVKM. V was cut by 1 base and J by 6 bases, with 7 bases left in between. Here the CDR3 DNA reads TGTGCCAGCAGTTTATCCCCGTCCGAGCAGTACTTC. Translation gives CASSLSPSEQYF. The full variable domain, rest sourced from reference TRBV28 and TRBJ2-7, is DVKVTQSSRYLVKRTGEKVFLECVQDMDHENMFWYRQDPGLGLRLIYFSYDVKMKEKGDIPEGYSVSREKKERFSLILESASTNQTSMYLCASSLSPSEQYFGPGTRLTVT.

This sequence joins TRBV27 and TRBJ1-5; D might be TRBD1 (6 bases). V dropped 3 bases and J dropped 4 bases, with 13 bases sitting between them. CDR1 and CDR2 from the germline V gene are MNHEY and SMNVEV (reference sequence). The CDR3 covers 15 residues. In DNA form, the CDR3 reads TGTGCCAGCAGTTTGCTTTACAGGGAGAATCAGCCCCAGCATTTT. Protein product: CASSLLYRENQPQHF.

CDR3 bases: TGTGCCAGTAGTACCCGACCGACAGAGTACACTGAAGCTTTCTTT. Protein product: CASSTRPTEYTEAFF. The chain uses TRBV19 and TRBJ1-1, with a weak D call TRBD1 (5 bases). CDR3 length: 15 residues. The V and J ends lost 4 bases and 3 bases respectively, with 15 bases between them. Germline-derived CDR1 and CDR2 are LNHDA and SQIVND (reference sequence). The full variable domain, completed using reference TRBV19 and TRBJ1-1, is DGGITQSPKYLFRKEGQNVTLSCEQNLNHDAMYWYRQDPGQGLRLIYYSQIVNDFQKGDIAEGYSVSREKKESFPLTVTSAQKNPTAFYLCASSTRPTEYTEAFFGQGTRLTVV.

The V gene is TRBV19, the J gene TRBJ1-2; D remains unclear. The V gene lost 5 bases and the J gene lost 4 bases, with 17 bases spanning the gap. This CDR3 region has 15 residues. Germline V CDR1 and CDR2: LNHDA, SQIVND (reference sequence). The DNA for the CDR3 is TGTGCCAGTAGTGGGCGAGGGCGACTACCCTATGGCTACACCTTC. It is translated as CASSGRGRLPYGYTF.

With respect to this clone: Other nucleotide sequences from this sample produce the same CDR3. CDR3 bases: TGCGCCAGCAGCCAAGATGGCGCGGGGAACACTGAAGCTTTCTTT. The encoded protein is CASSQDGAGNTEAFF. V is TRBV4-3 and J is TRBJ1-1, with unresolved D. The V end lost 0 bases, the J end lost 1 base, and 9 bases lay between the germline ends. CDR3 length: 15 amino acids. Per the germline V gene, CDR1 is LGHNA and CDR2 is YSLEER.

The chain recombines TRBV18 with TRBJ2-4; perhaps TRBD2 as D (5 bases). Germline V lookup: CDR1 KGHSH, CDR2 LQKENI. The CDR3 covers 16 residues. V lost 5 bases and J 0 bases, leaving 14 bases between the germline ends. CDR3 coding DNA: TGTGCCAGCTCAGCCGGACTGTCGGTAGCCAAAAACATTCAGTACTTC. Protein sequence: CASSAGLSVAKNIQYF.

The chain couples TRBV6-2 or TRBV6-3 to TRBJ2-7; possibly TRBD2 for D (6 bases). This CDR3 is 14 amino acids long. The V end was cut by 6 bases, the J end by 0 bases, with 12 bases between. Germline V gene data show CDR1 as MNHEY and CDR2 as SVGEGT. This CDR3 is CASSSGLSSYEQYF. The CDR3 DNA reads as TGTGCCAGCAGCTCGGGACTTTCCTCCTACGAGCAGTACTTC.